This T cell receptor (beta chain) comes out of a study of T cell changes during pregnancy in multiple sclerosis. This clone has just a few counts. The data were produced by immunoSEQ multiplex PCR, yet TCRdb's version contains in-frame clones alone and is incomplete. Of 70,000 to 80,000 clones listed, roughly 92% are singletons. The CDR3 contains 14 residues. V was cut by 8 bases and J by 5 bases, with 18 bases left in between. Germline V lookup: CDR1 MNHNS, CDR2 SASEGT. Sequencing was performed on peripheral blood, taken after pregnancy. The J gene is TRBJ2-5, the V gene TRBV6-1; D possibly corresponds to TRBD2 (6 bases). The clonotype originates from a female donor in good health, enrolled as a control in a pregnancy study. CDR3 sequence: CASALGRGSETQYF. The CDR3 DNA reads as TGTGCCAGCGCCCTGGGGCGGGGATCCGAGACCCAGTACTTC.